This T cell receptor beta chain was identified during a study of T cell responses to AZD1222 COVID-19 vaccine. Study outcomes and limitations: Repertoire sampling happened only post peak T cell response. The span of vaccine-associated CD4 TCRs extended across spike, with dominance at 160-218 and 743-854. Receipt of two AZD1222 doses was followed by a rise in Spike-specific TCR breadth and depth. Close to half of spike-specific TCRs reportedly recognize unmutated variant regions.

TCRdb keeps only in-frame clones here, not all; method: immunoSEQ multiplex PCR. The sample carries 95,000 to 100,000 clones, 75% to 90% recorded once. About this clone: Its antigen is not known.

The CDR3 totals 13 residues. Germline V gives CDR1 SNHLY, CDR2 FYNNEI. The V and J ends lost 10 bases and 3 bases respectively, with 16 bases between them. The sequence was collected from an adult in good health. Specimen: peripheral blood, collected on day 0 of AZD1222 vaccination. This rearrangement joins TRBV2 to TRBJ2-7; weak D call: TRBD1 (5 bases). This chain's CDR3 is CAIIDSPLYEQYF. The CDR3, as DNA: TGTGCCATTATTGACAGCCCTCTCTACGAGCAGTACTTC.